A single sample is the source of the 4 T cell receptor beta chains below, sequenced in a study of response to subunit inactivated influenza vaccine. TCRdb ran MiXCR on the RT-PCR reads and lists one entry per CDR3 protein. The repertoire holds about 540,000 distinct CDR3 sequences, with approximately 20% as singletons. These records were also assigned to another study, of T cells expressing NK-cell markers. Per that study: A 5'RACE template switching approach incorporating UMIs was used to make TCR beta cDNA.

Source: CD4+ T cells sorted from PBMCs, taken roughly 12 days after vaccination. The source is a man aged 50-59 years who received an inactivated influenza vaccine.

The chain joins TRBV14 to TRBJ2-1, with 9 bases lining up with TRBD1. With V trimmed by 7 bases and J by 10 bases, 14 bases remained unmatched. This CDR3 comprises 15 residues. Per the germline V gene, CDR1 is SGHDN and CDR2 is FVKESK. This CDR3 is CASTLSRDREGEQFF. The CDR3, as DNA: TGTGCCAGCACCTTGAGTCGGGACAGGGAAGGCGAGCAGTTCTTC.

The chain links TRBV3-1 to TRBJ2-1, with unresolved D. The CDR3 length is 12 residues. Germline V gene sequence: CDR1 LGHDT, CDR2 YNNKEL (reference sequence). Trimming took 1 base from V and 8 from J, leaving 6 bases between them. The CDR3 sequence: CASSQVRYEQFF. CDR3 nucleotide sequence: TGTGCCAGCAGCCAAGTTCGATATGAGCAGTTCTTC.

The V call is TRBV15, the J call TRBJ2-3, with D perhaps assigned TRBD1 or TRBD2 (5 bases each). There are 14 residues in the CDR3. Trimming removed 8 bases at V and 0 bases at J, with 12 bases between. CDR1 is LNHNV, CDR2 YYDKDF, per germline (reference sequence). This CDR3 is CATFQGDSTDTQYF. CDR3 in DNA: TGTGCCACCTTTCAAGGGGACAGCACAGATACGCAGTATTTT.

This chain joins TRBV29-1 and TRBJ1-2, with TRBD1 identical over 8 bases. CDR1 and CDR2 (germline): SQVTM, ANQGSEA. J lost 4 bases, V lost 6 bases, and 7 bases had no gene match. The CDR3 covers 13 residues. DNA for the CDR3: TGCAGCGTGGGACGGGACAGGCCCTATGGCTACACCTTC. It encodes CSVGRDRPYGYTF.